This T cell receptor (beta chain) is drawn from a study of T cell responses to AZD1222 COVID-19 vaccine. Measured with immunoSEQ multiplex PCR; TCRdb has only the in-frame clones, and not every one. The table includes approximately 80,000 clones, 80% to 90% detected once. From germline, CDR1 is MNHEY and CDR2 SVGAGI. Trimming took 5 bases from V and 5 from J; bases not matched to a gene: 10. The length of the CDR3 is 15 residues. The chain recombines TRBV6-5 with TRBJ1-1; 8 bases fit TRBD1. The origin of this receptor is an adult who received the AZD1222 COVID-19 vaccine. Specimen: peripheral blood, collected 28 days after the second AZD1222 dose. The CDR3 DNA is TGTGCCAGCAGTCACCGACAGGGGAGGTTGACTGAAGCTTTCTTT. It encodes CASSHRQGRLTEAFF.